The present T cell receptor (beta chain) was sequenced within a study of blood T cells in healthy people across ages. Study details: Template switching caught about one barcoded beta molecule for each two T cells.

Through a sample-barcoded 5' primer and a J-beta primer mix, a second PCR was run for roughly 7 to 12 cycles. TCRdb called the 5' RACE reads again in MiXCR, with one record for every CDR3 protein. The top ten clones hold roughly 8% of a sample with around 1,500,000 distinct CDR3 sequences, about 30% of them seen once. This CDR3 region has 12 residues. Per the germline V gene, CDR1 is DFQATT and CDR2 is SNEGSKA (reference sequence). V was shortened by 5 bases and J by 0 bases, with 7 bases between the two germline ends. On this clonotype itself: Its antigen is undetermined.

Study-level points and caveats: Greater diversity and more naive CD4+ cells were seen in long-lived donors than in aged donors. Estimated diversity, derived from one million T cells, was regarded as an underestimate. For the donors, CMV status was unknown and possibly confounded expanded clonotype changes.

This TCR was recovered from a woman between 25 and 40 years old in good health. V is TRBV20-1 and J is TRBJ1-1; unclear D gene. Sample: blood. The CDR3 DNA sequence: TGCAGTGCTCGACATTTGAACACTGAAGCTTTCTTT. This encodes CSARHLNTEAFF.